This TCR beta chain is from a study of blood T cell repertoires in COVID-19. Study details: The origin of the acute and convalescent COVID-19 samples was the United States, Italy and Spain. Nucleic acid was either cDNA or gDNA, and it came from T cells, B-cell-depleted T cells, or PBMCs.

The germline CDR1 and CDR2 sequences are GTSNPN and SVGIG (reference sequence). The length of the CDR3 is 14 residues. Unmatched junction bases numbered 2, after V lost 0 bases and J lost 1 base. Methods used by the authors: How many nucleated cells were present was estimated from reference gene primer amplification. Generated by immunoSEQ multiplex PCR, the TCRdb table keeps only in-frame clones and is missing some. That table gives V, J and clone size, and the DNA gave D and trimming. The sample shows some 150,000 clones, about 85% of them seen only once. The sequenced sample consisted of peripheral blood. The chain carries TRBV30 and TRBJ2-5, with TRBD1 matching over 7 bases. The sequence came from a woman aged 40 to 55 with active or convalescent COVID-19. The CDR3 nucleotides read TGTGCCTGGAGTGTATCAGGGGGCCAAGAGACCCAGTACTTC. This gives the protein CAWSVSGGQETQYF.